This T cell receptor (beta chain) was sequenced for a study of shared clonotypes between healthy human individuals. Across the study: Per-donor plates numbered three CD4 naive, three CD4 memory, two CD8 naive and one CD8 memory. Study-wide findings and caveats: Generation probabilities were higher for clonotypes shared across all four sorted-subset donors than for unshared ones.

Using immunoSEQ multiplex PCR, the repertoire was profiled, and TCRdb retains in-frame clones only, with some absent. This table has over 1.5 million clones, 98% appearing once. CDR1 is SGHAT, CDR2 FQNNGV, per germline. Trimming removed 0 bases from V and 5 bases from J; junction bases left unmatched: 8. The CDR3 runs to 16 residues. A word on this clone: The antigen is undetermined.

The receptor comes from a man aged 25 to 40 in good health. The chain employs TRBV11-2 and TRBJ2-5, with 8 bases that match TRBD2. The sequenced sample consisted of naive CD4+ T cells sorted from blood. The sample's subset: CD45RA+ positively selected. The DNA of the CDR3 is TGTGCCAGCAGCTTAGATCACGGGAGGGCCGGGGAGACCCAGTACTTC. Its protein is CASSLDHGRAGETQYF.